This is a list of T cell receptor beta chains from one sample in a study of monozygotic twins with inflammatory bowel disease. TCRdb reprocessed the 5' RACE reads and keeps a single row for each CDR3 protein, giving no DNA. Its table records hundreds of thousands of distinct CDR3 sequences. Sequencing was performed on blood. The receptor source for this set is a human donor with ulcerative colitis or Crohn's disease, or a healthy co-twin of an affected twin (not recorded which). The CDR3 runs from the conserved cysteine through the conserved F or W.

j_call: TRBJ2-7; v_call: TRBV7-2; cdr3_aa: CASRLSLAGAYEQYF
j_call: TRBJ2-5; v_call: TRBV24-1; cdr3_aa: CATSDSGTRQGQETQYF
j_call: TRBJ2-4; v_call: TRBV12-3/TRBV12-4; cdr3_aa: CASSSWQSHIQYF
j_call: TRBJ2-7; v_call: TRBV6-6; cdr3_aa: CASGTAGPEQYF
j_call: TRBJ2-7; v_call: TRBV18; cdr3_aa: CASSPEGGGVDEQYF
j_call: TRBJ2-7; v_call: TRBV2; cdr3_aa: CASGRTPLGEQYF
j_call: TRBJ2-7; v_call: TRBV5-4; cdr3_aa: CASSRGNSYEQYF
j_call: TRBJ2-7; v_call: TRBV28; cdr3_aa: CASSLSPSYEQYF
j_call: TRBJ1-1; v_call: TRBV28; cdr3_aa: CASSRPPGQGFGYAFF
j_call: TRBJ2-2; v_call: TRBV5-1; cdr3_aa: CASSDRRAGELFF
j_call: TRBJ2-7; v_call: TRBV23-1; cdr3_aa: CASSHSPGQGRTYEQYF
j_call: TRBJ1-3; v_call: TRBV27; cdr3_aa: CASSPQKTVHLNTIYF
j_call: TRBJ2-1; v_call: TRBV6-2/TRBV6-3; cdr3_aa: CASRGGRSNEQFF
j_call: TRBJ2-2; v_call: TRBV20-1; cdr3_aa: CSASKRGNTGELFF
j_call: TRBJ2-7; v_call: TRBV6-4; cdr3_aa: CASSDGGSPPYEQYF